The source of this T cell receptor beta chain is a study of shared clonotypes between healthy human individuals. Study details: Donors consisted of a couple of women and a few men between 18 and 49.

CDR1 and CDR2 from the germline V gene are MNHNY and SVGAGI (reference sequence). This CDR3 has 11 residues. V was clipped by 6 bases and J by 4 bases, with 7 bases between them. Regarding this clone: Its antigen is currently unknown.

The study's findings and limits: In general, naive subsets displayed greater estimated richness than memory subsets did. In this cohort, only blood was sampled, and tissue repertoires likely differ.

Only in-frame clones appear in the TCRdb table, and some are missing; sequencing was by immunoSEQ multiplex PCR. The data show 850,000 to 1,200,000 clones, 60% to 80% seen once. This rearrangement joins TRBV6-6 to TRBJ2-7; no firm D call. Material for sequencing was memory CD4+ T cells sorted from blood. The subset: CD45RA-negative fraction. The source is a man aged 18-30 years in good health. The CDR3 region has the DNA TGTGCCAGCAGGTTGGGGTACGAGCAGTACTTC. Its translation is CASRLGYEQYF.